A selection of T cell receptor beta chains follows, all from one sample in a study of T cells in Graves' hyperthyroidism and ophthalmopathy. MiXCR was run by TCRdb on the multiplex PCR reads, yielding one entry per CDR3 protein. The top ten clones hold less than 9% of a sample with hundreds of thousands of distinct CDR3 sequences, about 45% of them seen once. The sample taken for sequencing was peripheral blood or thyroid tissue (not recorded which). All receptors come from an adult man with Graves' disease, either hyperthyroidism or ophthalmopathy (not recorded which). The CDR3 runs from the conserved cysteine through the conserved F or W. The order of the fields is V gene, J gene, D gene, clone size, CDR3 protein, CDR3 DNA. A D gene is named only where the DNA matches it firmly. Some rows have no size entry. The others give once, few or many, or a class for an expanded clone.

V: TRBV2
J: TRBJ1-2
D: TRBD1
size: once
CDR3: CASTTNRGYGYTF
DNA: TGTGCCAGCACCACAAACAGGGGGTATGGCTACACCTTC

V: TRBV2
J: TRBJ1-4
D: .
size: many
CDR3: CASSDAAAATNEKLFF
DNA: TGTGCCAGCAGTGACGCGGCAGCTGCAACTAATGAAAAACTGTTTTTT

V: TRBV7-2
J: TRBJ1-5
D: .
size: .
CDR3: CVSSVTTGDRHQPQHF
DNA: TGTGTCAGCAGCGTCACTACCGGGGACCGCCATCAGCCCCAGCATTTT

V: TRBV29-1
J: TRBJ2-5
D: TRBD2
size: .
CDR3: CSAVGLAGGKETQYF
DNA: TGCAGTGCGGTGGGGCTAGCGGGAGGCAAAGAGACCCAGTACTTC

V: TRBV20-1
J: TRBJ1-2
D: TRBD1
size: .
CDR3: CSALVGQGAGGYTF
DNA: TGCAGTGCTCTCGTCGGACAGGGGGCGGGGGGCTACACCTTC

V: TRBV7-3
J: TRBJ1-2
D: TRBD1
size: .
CDR3: CASSLSRGGAGYGYTF
DNA: TGTGCCAGCAGCTTGAGCAGAGGGGGCGCTGGCTATGGCTACACCTTC

V: TRBV7-2
J: TRBJ1-2
D: .
size: .
CDR3: CASSVSGTDYGYTF
DNA: TGTGCCAGCAGCGTCTCCGGGACGGACTATGGCTACACCTTC

V: TRBV7-9
J: TRBJ1-1
D: .
size: few
CDR3: CASSLPIVSTEAFF
DNA: TGTGCCAGCAGCTTGCCGATTGTTTCCACTGAAGCTTTCTTT

V: TRBV29-1
J: TRBJ2-7
D: .
size: .
CDR3: CSSQRQGRSYEQYF
DNA: TGCAGCAGTCAGAGGCAGGGGCGCTCTTACGAGCAGTACTTC

V: TRBV6-5
J: TRBJ2-7
D: .
size: once
CDR3: CASSYTPGRRYEQYF
DNA: TGTGCCAGCAGTTACACTCCAGGGCGGCGCTACGAGCAGTACTTC

V: TRBV20-1
J: TRBJ1-5
D: .
size: .
CDR3: CSASTWAVSNQPQHF
DNA: TGCAGTGCTAGTACTTGGGCAGTAAGCAATCAGCCCCAGCATTTT

V: TRBV29-1
J: TRBJ2-5
D: TRBD2
size: .
CDR3: CSVAGTSGTAETQYF
DNA: TGCAGCGTTGCCGGGACTAGCGGGACCGCGGAGACCCAGTACTTC

V: TRBV7-9
J: TRBJ1-5
D: .
size: few
CDR3: CASSLTGRGGLGNQPQHF
DNA: TGTGCCAGCAGCCTCACTGGCCGGGGAGGGCTCGGCAATCAGCCCCAGCATTTT

V: TRBV10-2
J: TRBJ2-7
D: .
size: many
CDR3: CASSVGENEQYF
DNA: TGCGCCAGCAGTGTTGGGGAAAACGAGCAGTACTTC

V: TRBV5-1
J: TRBJ1-5
D: .
size: many
CDR3: CASSLSGLDQPQHF
DNA: TGCGCCAGCAGCTTGTCGGGCCTAGATCAGCCCCAGCATTTT

V: TRBV2
J: TRBJ1-4
D: TRBD1
size: many
CDR3: CASSLRQGLTEKLFF
DNA: TGTGCCAGCAGTCTACGACAGGGGTTAACTGAAAAACTGTTTTTT

V: TRBV7-9
J: TRBJ1-1
D: .
size: few
CDR3: CASSRYTSENTEAFF
DNA: TGTGCCAGCAGCCGATATACCTCAGAGAACACTGAAGCTTTCTTT

V: TRBV19
J: TRBJ1-4
D: .
size: few
CDR3: CASSTDSHPGLQEKLFF
DNA: TGTGCCAGTAGTACGGACAGTCACCCGGGCCTACAGGAAAAACTGTTTTTT

V: TRBV9
J: TRBJ1-5
D: .
size: .
CDR3: CASSPRASGIQPQHF
DNA: TGTGCCAGCAGCCCTCGGGCCAGTGGAATTCAGCCCCAGCATTTT

V: TRBV20-1
J: TRBJ2-5
D: .
size: .
CDR3: CSASRSGQETQYF
DNA: TGCAGTGCTAGTAGGTCAGGTCAAGAGACCCAGTACTTC

V: TRBV10-3
J: TRBJ1-5
D: .
size: many
CDR3: CAISETWGGGNQPQHF
DNA: TGTGCCATCAGTGAAACCTGGGGTGGAGGCAATCAGCCCCAGCATTTT

V: TRBV11-2
J: TRBJ2-7
D: TRBD1
size: once
CDR3: CASSFRDSKQYF
DNA: TGTGCCAGCAGCTTCCGGGACAGCAAGCAGTACTTC

V: TRBV25-1
J: TRBJ2-5
D: TRBD1
size: .
CDR3: CASEGGRAVGTGYQETQYF
DNA: TGTGCCAGCGAGGGGGGGAGGGCCGTCGGGACAGGGTACCAAGAGACCCAGTACTTC

V: TRBV19
J: TRBJ1-5
D: TRBD1
size: .
CDR3: CTSAGTGGVRGNQPQHF
DNA: TGTACCAGCGCCGGGACAGGGGGCGTCAGGGGCAATCAGCCCCAGCATTTT